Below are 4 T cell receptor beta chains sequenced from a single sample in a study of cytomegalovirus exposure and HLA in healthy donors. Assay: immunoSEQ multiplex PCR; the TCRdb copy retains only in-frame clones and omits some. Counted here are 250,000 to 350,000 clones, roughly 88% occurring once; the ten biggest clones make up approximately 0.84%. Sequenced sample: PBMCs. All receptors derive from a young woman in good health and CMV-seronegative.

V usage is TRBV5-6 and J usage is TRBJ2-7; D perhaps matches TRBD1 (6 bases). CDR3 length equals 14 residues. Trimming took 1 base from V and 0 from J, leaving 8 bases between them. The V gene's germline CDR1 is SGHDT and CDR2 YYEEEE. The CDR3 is CASSLLDSSYEQYF. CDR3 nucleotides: TGTGCCAGCAGCTTGCTGGACAGCTCCTACGAGCAGTACTTC.

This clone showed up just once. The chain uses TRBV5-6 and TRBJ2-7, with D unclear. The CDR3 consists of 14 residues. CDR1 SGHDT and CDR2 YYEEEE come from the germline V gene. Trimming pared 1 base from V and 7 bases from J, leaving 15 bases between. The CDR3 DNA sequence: TGTGCCAGCAGCTTGCGCGGCTTCCCATGGGAGCAGTACTTC. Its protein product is CASSLRGFPWEQYF.

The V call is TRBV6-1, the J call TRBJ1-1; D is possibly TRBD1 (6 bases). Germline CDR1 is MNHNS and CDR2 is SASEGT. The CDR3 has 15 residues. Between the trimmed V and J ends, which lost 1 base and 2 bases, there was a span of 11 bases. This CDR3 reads CASSEGPGDNTEAFF. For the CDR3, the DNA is TGTGCCAGCAGTGAAGGTCCAGGGGATAACACTGAAGCTTTCTTT.

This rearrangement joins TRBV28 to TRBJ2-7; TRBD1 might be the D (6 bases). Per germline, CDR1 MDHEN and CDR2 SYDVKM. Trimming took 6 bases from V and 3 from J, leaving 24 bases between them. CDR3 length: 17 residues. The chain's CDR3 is CASRPHPDSALNYEQYF. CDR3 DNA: TGTGCCAGCAGACCTCATCCGGACAGTGCCTTGAACTACGAGCAGTACTTC.